This entry lists 20 T cell receptor beta chains sequenced from one sample in a study of radiotherapy plus CTLA-4 blockade in lung cancer. Method: immunoSEQ multiplex PCR; TCRdb's copy keeps in-frame clones and lacks some. This sample has fewer than 100,000 clones, with roughly four fifths found just once. Sample: peripheral blood, taken from a patient treated with radiotherapy plus ipilimumab. The receptors originated from a human donor with non-small cell lung cancer who had stable disease on radiotherapy plus ipilimumab.

The J gene is TRBJ2-1, the V gene TRBV6-1; possibly TRBD2 for D (5 bases). V was shortened by 4 bases and J by 5 bases, with 12 bases between the two germline ends. The CDR3 extends over 14 amino acids. Per the germline V gene, CDR1 is MNHNS and CDR2 is SASEGT. Written as DNA, the CDR3 is TGTGCCAGCAGTGTGGCGGGTCGGGACAATGAGCAGTTCTTC. It encodes CASSVAGRDNEQFF.

The chain links TRBV29-1 to TRBJ2-3, with D tentatively TRBD2 (5 bases). This CDR3 has 14 residues. Per the germline V gene, CDR1 is SQVTM and CDR2 is ANQGSEA. V was trimmed by 2 bases and J by 3 bases, leaving 12 bases between them. The CDR3, as DNA: TGCAGCGTTGAACTAGCTTTCACTACAGATACGCAGTATTTT. Translated, it gives CSVELAFTTDTQYF.

This clone was recorded only once. This chain uses TRBV6-1 with TRBJ1-5; TRBD1 matches at 7 bases. The CDR3 runs to 17 residues. J was trimmed by 1 base and V by 4 bases; bases with no gene match: 10. Germline V CDR1 and CDR2: MNHNS, SASEGT. The CDR3 protein is CASSGRQGLSSNQPQHF. CDR3 nucleotides: TGTGCCAGCAGTGGACGACAGGGATTATCCAGCAATCAGCCCCAGCATTTT.

The rearrangement links TRBV14 to TRBJ2-1; TRBD1 matches 7 bases. Germline values: CDR1 SGHDN, CDR2 FVKESK. With 0 bases clipped from V and 8 bases from J, the junction kept 7 bases outside the gene matches. The CDR3 totals 15 residues. CDR3 coding DNA: TGTGCCAGCAGCCAAGACAGGACAGGTCGTGATGAGCAGTTCTTC. Encoded protein: CASSQDRTGRDEQFF.

The gene calls are TRBV5-1 and TRBJ2-1, with D hard to call. V was clipped by 7 bases and J by 8 bases, with 13 bases between them. The length of the CDR3 is 12 residues. CDR1 is SGHRS, CDR2 YFSETQ, per germline. In DNA, the CDR3 is TGCGCCAGCCGTCAGTCCCCGGATGAGCAGTTCTTC. The encoded protein is CASRQSPDEQFF.

V usage is TRBV5-1 and J usage is TRBJ2-2; a weak D match, TRBD1 (5 bases). Trimming cost V 2 bases and J 1 base, with 9 bases left between them. Germline V gives CDR1 SGHRS, CDR2 YFSETQ. The CDR3 extends over 15 amino acids. CDR3 protein: CASSFFQGNTGELFF. The CDR3 DNA is TGCGCCAGCAGCTTTTTTCAGGGGAACACCGGGGAGCTGTTTTTT.

This chain links TRBV6-1 with TRBJ1-2; no reliable D call. The CDR3 spans 14 residues. Germline-derived CDR1 and CDR2 are MNHNS and SASEGT. Trimming removed 2 bases at V and 6 bases at J, with 13 bases between. In nucleotides, the CDR3 is TGTGCCAGCAGTGAACTGGTCCGGGCGGATGGCTACACCTTC. This gives the protein CASSELVRADGYTF.

This clone was seen only a few times. The V gene is TRBV4-1, the J gene TRBJ1-2; no firm D call. Germline V CDR1 and CDR2: MGHRA, YSYEKL. Trimming stripped 1 base from V and 4 bases from J, with 10 bases between. The CDR3 extends over 14 amino acids. Here the CDR3 DNA reads TGCGCCAGCAGCCAAGGCCCGACGGGCTATGGCTACACCTTC. Translated: CASSQGPTGYGYTF.

The chain employs TRBV28 and TRBJ2-1; 8 bases match TRBD1. The CDR3 spans 16 residues. The junction had 9 bases not matched to a gene; V was cut back by 3 bases and J by 5 bases. The germline V gene has CDR1 MDHEN and CDR2 SYDVKM. The CDR3 spells CASSFLLGQGNNEQFF. The CDR3 nucleotides are TGTGCCAGCAGTTTCCTCCTAGGACAGGGCAACAATGAGCAGTTCTTC.

The chain recombines TRBV10-2 with TRBJ1-4, with D unclear. Germline V lookup: CDR1 WSHSY, CDR2 SAAADI. The V end lost 8 bases, the J end lost 7 bases, and 8 bases lay between the germline ends. The CDR3 is made up of 11 amino acids. DNA for the CDR3: TGCGCCAGCCGTCTTGGTGAAAAACTGTTTTTT. Translation gives CASRLGEKLFF.

The V gene is TRBV6-1, the J gene TRBJ1-5; possibly TRBD1 for D (6 bases). The germline CDR1 and CDR2 sequences are MNHNS and SASEGT. The V end was cut by 2 bases, the J end by 7 bases, with 12 bases between. The CDR3 has 14 amino acids. CDR3 protein: CASSERGQEQPQHF. The CDR3 nucleotides read TGTGCCAGCAGTGAACGGGGGCAGGAGCAGCCCCAGCATTTT.

This chain uses TRBV7-6 with TRBJ2-7, with D unclear. CDR1 is SGHVS, CDR2 FNYEAQ, per germline. The CDR3 is 13 amino acids. Trimming removed 1 base from V and 9 bases from J, with 13 bases in between. The CDR3 loop reads CASSLEASKGQYF. The CDR3 DNA is TGTGCCAGCAGCTTAGAAGCCTCGAAGGGGCAGTACTTC.

This clone has just a few counts. The rearrangement links TRBV6-6 to TRBJ1-3; weak D call: TRBD1 (5 bases). This CDR3 has 14 residues. Per the germline V gene, CDR1 is MNHNY and CDR2 is SVGAGI (reference sequence). V shed 6 bases and J shed 3 bases, with 12 bases lying between them. In nucleotides, the CDR3 is TGTGCCAGCAGCCGGACACTGGGTGGAAACACCATATATTTT. The encoded protein is CASSRTLGGNTIYF.

The rearrangement uses TRBV28 and TRBJ2-1; D gene uncertain. CDR1 is MDHEN and CDR2 is SYDVKM in the germline V gene. V was clipped by 5 bases and J by 3 bases, with 5 bases between them. This CDR3 has 12 amino acids. The CDR3 DNA reads as TGTGCCAGCAGTCTTAACTACAATGAGCAGTTCTTC. It translates to CASSLNYNEQFF.

V and J are TRBV28 and TRBJ1-1; D is ambiguous. Germline V gene sequence: CDR1 MDHEN, CDR2 SYDVKM. The length of the CDR3 is 13 residues. Deletions cut 2 bases from V and 4 bases from J, with 8 bases between. In DNA, the CDR3 is TGTGCCAGCAGTTTAACGGATGCCACTGAAGCTTTCTTT. It specifies CASSLTDATEAFF. The whole variable domain, remainder taken from reference TRBV28 and TRBJ1-1, is DVKVTQSSRYLVKRTGEKVFLECVQDMDHENMFWYRQDPGLGLRLIYFSYDVKMKEKGDIPEGYSVSREKKERFSLILESASTNQTSMYLCASSLTDATEAFFGQGTRLTVV.

This clone was seen once. The genes are TRBV6-1 and TRBJ2-2; a possible D gene is TRBD1 (5 bases). Trimming cost V 6 bases and J 4 bases, with 12 bases left between them. This CDR3 has 14 amino acids. Germline lookup yields CDR1 MNHNS and CDR2 SASEGT. The CDR3 nucleotides are TGTGCCAGCAGCCCAGAACAGGTCACCGGGGAGCTGTTTTTT. Translating gives CASSPEQVTGELFF.

The chain recombines TRBV11-1 with TRBJ2-7, with D maybe TRBD2 (7 bases). The CDR3 is made up of 15 amino acids. V lost 2 bases and J lost 5, with 16 bases in between. Germline V gives CDR1 SGHAT, CDR2 FQDESV (reference sequence). CDR3: CASSLRGASPDEQYF. The CDR3 nucleotides are TGTGCCAGCAGCTTACGGGGGGCGTCACCCGACGAGCAGTACTTC. Complete variable domain (other parts from reference TRBV11-1 and TRBJ2-7): EAEVAQSPRYKITEKSQAVAFWCDPISGHATLYWYRQILGQGPELLVQFQDESVVDDSQLPKDRFSAERLKGVDSTLKIQPAELGDSAMYLCASSLRGASPDEQYFGPGTRLTVT.

The rearrangement links TRBV5-4 to TRBJ1-1, with 7 bases matching TRBD1. Germline trimming cut 4 bases from V and 3 bases from J; bases unmatched to any gene: 9. The CDR3 is 15 amino acids. In germline, CDR1 is SGHNT, CDR2 YYREEE (reference sequence). Here the CDR3 DNA reads TGTGCCAGCAGCCGATTAGACAGGGCTTACACTGAAGCTTTCTTT. Translated: CASSRLDRAYTEAFF.

V and J are TRBV30 and TRBJ1-4; D remains unclear. CDR1 is GTSNPN and CDR2 is SVGIG in the germline V gene (reference sequence). V lost 2 bases and J 8 bases, leaving 9 bases between the germline ends. The CDR3 totals 12 residues. CDR3 loop: CAWSKGGEKLFF. In DNA, the CDR3 is TGTGCCTGGAGTAAGGGCGGAGAAAAACTGTTTTTT.

This clone was observed a single time. This rearrangement joins TRBV9 to TRBJ2-5; TRBD1 matches 7 bases. Germline CDR1 is SGDLS and CDR2 is YYNGEE. The length of the CDR3 is 15 residues. Trimming cost V 4 bases and J 1 base; bases outside gene matches: 7. The CDR3 nucleotides are TGTGCCAGCAGCCAGGACAGGTCTTCCCAAGAGACCCAGTACTTC. This encodes CASSQDRSSQETQYF.